The 14 T cell receptor beta chains reported below all come from one sample, sequenced in a study of T cell responses to AZD1222 COVID-19 vaccine. Clones were sequenced by immunoSEQ multiplex PCR, and TCRdb holds only the in-frame ones, with some missing. The sample includes tens of thousands of clones, 90% seen only once; the top ten take 3.3%. Sequences were derived from peripheral blood, sampled 28 days after the second AZD1222 dose. The receptors here all came from an adult who received the AZD1222 COVID-19 vaccine.

This chain joins TRBV9 and TRBJ1-6, with D maybe TRBD1 (5 bases). Trimming pared 3 bases from V and 6 bases from J, leaving 19 bases between. Germline values: CDR1 SGDLS, CDR2 YYNGEE. There are 17 residues in the CDR3. In nucleotides, the CDR3 is TGTGCCAGCAGCGCCGACGACGGGACGGCGAGTAATTCACCCCTCCACTTT. Translation: CASSADDGTASNSPLHF.

The V call is TRBV6-4, the J call TRBJ2-1; tentatively, D is TRBD1 or TRBD2 (6 bases each). V was trimmed by 4 bases and J by 8 bases, leaving 15 bases between them. The CDR3 sequence is 14 residues long. Per germline, CDR1 MRHNA and CDR2 SNTAGT. The CDR3 DNA reads as TGTGCCAGCAGTGGGGGGGCCGGCGAAGATGAGCAGTTCTTC. Its protein is CASSGGAGEDEQFF.

The chain uses TRBV7-9 and TRBJ1-1; D remains ambiguous. V was shortened by 2 bases and J by 1 base, with 5 bases between the two germline ends. Germline V gene data show CDR1 as SEHNR and CDR2 as FQNEAQ (reference sequence). The CDR3 runs 13 residues. The CDR3 loop is CASSLTRNTEAFF. The CDR3 bases are TGTGCCAGCAGCTTAACGCGGAACACTGAAGCTTTCTTT.

The chain uses TRBV29-1 and TRBJ2-7; D tentatively fits TRBD1 or TRBD2 (6 bases each). The length of the CDR3 is 12 residues. Germline assignment: CDR1 SQVTM and CDR2 ANQGSEA. The V and J ends lost 7 bases and 3 bases respectively, with 13 bases between them. The CDR3 DNA sequence: TGCAGCGGGGGGGCAGGGAGCTACGAGCAGTACTTC. This translates into CSGGAGSYEQYF.

The chain links TRBV29-1 to TRBJ2-7; D possibly corresponds to TRBD2 (6 bases). Per germline, CDR1 SQVTM and CDR2 ANQGSEA. The CDR3 has 14 amino acids. Deletions cut 2 bases from V and 2 bases from J, with 13 bases between. CDR3 residues: CSVESGTGTYEQYF. The CDR3 nucleotides read TGCAGCGTTGAATCCGGGACTGGGACCTACGAGCAGTACTTC.

The chain joins TRBV5-8 to TRBJ1-1; TRBD1 might be the D (5 bases). The CDR3 spans 14 residues. Germline V gene data show CDR1 as SGHTS and CDR2 as YDEGEE. Trimming pared 5 bases from V and 10 bases from J, leaving 21 bases between. CDR3 region: CASRRSYDSIGAFF. CDR3 sequence (DNA): TGTGCCAGCAGGCGTTCGTATGACAGTATAGGAGCTTTCTTT.

The chain couples TRBV11-2 to TRBJ1-6, with 7 bases aligning to TRBD1. The CDR3 covers 15 residues. CDR1 SGHAT and CDR2 FQNNGV come from the germline V gene. The V gene end was trimmed by 3 bases and the J gene end by 14 bases; junction bases not matched to a gene: 13. This CDR3 is CASSFSGTALGTLHF. In DNA form, the CDR3 reads TGTGCCAGCAGCTTCTCAGGGACAGCCTTGGGAACCCTCCACTTT.

The chain couples TRBV4-1 to TRBJ1-2; 9 bases are a match to TRBD1. V shed 5 bases, J shed 8 bases, and the junction held 15 bases outside the gene matches. CDR1 and CDR2 from the germline V gene are MGHRA and YSYEKL. CDR3 length: 16 amino acids. This CDR3 reads CASSSGPGQGTGGYTF. DNA for the CDR3: TGCGCCAGCAGCTCGGGACCGGGACAGGGTACGGGCGGCTACACCTTC.

This clone was observed a single time. The chain uses TRBV6-5 and TRBJ1-2; D remains ambiguous. V lost 6 bases and J lost 7, with 18 bases in between. From germline, CDR1 is MNHEY and CDR2 SVGAGI. The CDR3 is made up of 14 amino acids. The CDR3: CASSRTGTAGGYTF. The CDR3 coding sequence is TGTGCCAGCAGCCGTACGGGAACGGCAGGTGGCTACACCTTC.

This chain links TRBV3-1 (or the pseudogene TRBV3-2) with TRBJ2-2, with D unresolved. Trimming removed 7 bases from V and 7 bases from J, with 10 bases in between. The germline V gene has CDR1 LGHDT and CDR2 YNNKEL (reference sequence). The CDR3 loop spans 12 amino acids. Here the CDR3 DNA reads TGTGCCAGCATTGCTCCCGGCGGGGAGCTGTTTTTT. This sequence encodes CASIAPGGELFF.

The V gene is TRBV3-1 (or the pseudogene TRBV3-2), the J gene TRBJ1-3; D is unclear. Per germline, CDR1 LGHDT and CDR2 YNNKEL (reference sequence). Trimming stripped 1 base from V and 5 bases from J, with 6 bases between. The CDR3 extends over 13 amino acids. The chain's CDR3 is CASSQADRNTIYF. CDR3 sequence (DNA): TGTGCCAGCAGCCAAGCAGATCGAAACACCATATATTTT.

The gene calls are TRBV6-5 and TRBJ1-1; the D gene is possibly TRBD1 (5 bases). The CDR3 covers 15 residues. V was trimmed by 6 bases and J by 3 bases, leaving 17 bases between them. Germline-derived CDR1 and CDR2 are MNHEY and SVGAGI. As DNA, the CDR3 is TGTGCCAGCAGCCCCGGGGGGGTTAGGGACACTGAAGCTTTCTTT. Translating gives CASSPGGVRDTEAFF.

This rearrangement joins TRBV11-2 to TRBJ1-2; unclear D gene. The CDR3 contains 15 residues. Trimming left V 0 bases short and J 0 bases short, with 8 bases between. Germline V gene data show CDR1 as SGHAT and CDR2 as FQNNGV. Here the CDR3 reads CASSLDLRTNYGYTF. The DNA for the CDR3 is TGTGCCAGCAGCTTAGATCTTAGAACTAACTATGGCTACACCTTC.

The V gene is TRBV5-6, the J gene TRBJ1-1, with D uncertain. The CDR3 sequence is 13 residues long. CDR1 SGHDT and CDR2 YYEEEE come from the germline V gene. Trimming removed 3 bases at V and 5 bases at J, with 11 bases between. CDR3 coding DNA: TGTGCCAGCAGCTCAGACGGCTTTACTGAAGCTTTCTTT. Translating gives CASSSDGFTEAFF.